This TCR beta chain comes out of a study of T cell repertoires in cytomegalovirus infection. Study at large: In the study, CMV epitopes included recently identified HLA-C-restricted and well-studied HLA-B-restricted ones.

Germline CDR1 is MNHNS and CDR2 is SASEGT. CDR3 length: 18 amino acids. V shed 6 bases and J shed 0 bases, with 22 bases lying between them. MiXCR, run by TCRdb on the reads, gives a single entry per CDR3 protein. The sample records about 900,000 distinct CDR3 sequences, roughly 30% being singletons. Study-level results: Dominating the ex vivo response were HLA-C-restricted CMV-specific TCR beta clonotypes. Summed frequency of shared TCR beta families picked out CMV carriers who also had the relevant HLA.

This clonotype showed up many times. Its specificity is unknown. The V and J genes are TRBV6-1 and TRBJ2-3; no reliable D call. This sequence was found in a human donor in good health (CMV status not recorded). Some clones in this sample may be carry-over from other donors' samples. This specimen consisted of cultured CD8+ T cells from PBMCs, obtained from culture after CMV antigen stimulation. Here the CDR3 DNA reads TGTGCCAGCAGGCCTTGGGCGTCTCTACGCCCGAGCACAGATACGCAGTATTTT. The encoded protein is CASRPWASLRPSTDTQYF.